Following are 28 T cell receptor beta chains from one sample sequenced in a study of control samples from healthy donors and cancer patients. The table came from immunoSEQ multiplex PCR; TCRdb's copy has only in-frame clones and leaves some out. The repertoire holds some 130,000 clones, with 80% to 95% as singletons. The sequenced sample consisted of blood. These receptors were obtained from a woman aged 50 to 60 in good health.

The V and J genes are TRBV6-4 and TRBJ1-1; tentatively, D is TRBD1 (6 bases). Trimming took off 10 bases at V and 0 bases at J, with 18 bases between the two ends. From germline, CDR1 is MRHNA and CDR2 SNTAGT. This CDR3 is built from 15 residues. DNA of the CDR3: TGTGCCACCCGGGCAAATGGACAGCTGAACACTGAAGCTTTCTTT. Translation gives CATRANGQLNTEAFF.

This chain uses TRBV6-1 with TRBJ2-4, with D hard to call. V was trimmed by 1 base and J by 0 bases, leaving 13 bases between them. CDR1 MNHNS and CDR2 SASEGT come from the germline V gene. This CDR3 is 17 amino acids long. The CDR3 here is CASSEVQRPLAKNIQYF. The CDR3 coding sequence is TGTGCCAGCAGTGAAGTTCAGCGACCTCTAGCCAAAAACATTCAGTACTTC.

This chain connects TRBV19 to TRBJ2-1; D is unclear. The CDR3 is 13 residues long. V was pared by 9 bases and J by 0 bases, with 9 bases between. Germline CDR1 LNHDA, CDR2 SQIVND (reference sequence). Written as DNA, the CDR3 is TGTGCCAGCGCACGGAACTCCTACAATGAGCAGTTCTTC. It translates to CASARNSYNEQFF.

The CDR3 is CASSSGLAGVSSRTQYF. The DNA of the CDR3 is TGTGCCAGCAGCTCTGGACTAGCGGGAGTGTCTAGTCGGACCCAGTACTTC. The chain joins TRBV5-4 to TRBJ2-5, with 13 positions matching TRBD2. The J segment lost 7 bases and the V segment lost 3 bases, leaving 12 bases of the junction unmatched. The CDR3 is 17 residues long. Germline V CDR1 and CDR2: SGHNT, YYREEE (reference sequence). Filled out from reference TRBV5-4 and TRBJ2-5, the complete variable domain reads ETGVTQSPTHLIKTRGQQVTLRCSSQSGHNTVSWYQQALGQGPQFIFQYYREEENGRGNFPPRFSGLQFPNYSSELNVNALELDDSALYLCASSSGLAGVSSRTQYFGPGTRLLVL.

The CDR3 DNA sequence: TGTGCCAGTACCGGGGCGGCTGAGCAGTTCTTC. This sequence encodes CASTGAAEQFF. The V call is TRBV7-9, the J call TRBJ2-1; D tentatively reads TRBD1 or TRBD2 (5 bases each). CDR1 is SEHNR, CDR2 FQNEAQ, per germline (reference sequence). The CDR3 has 11 residues. The V end was cut by 9 bases, the J end by 9 bases, with 12 bases between.

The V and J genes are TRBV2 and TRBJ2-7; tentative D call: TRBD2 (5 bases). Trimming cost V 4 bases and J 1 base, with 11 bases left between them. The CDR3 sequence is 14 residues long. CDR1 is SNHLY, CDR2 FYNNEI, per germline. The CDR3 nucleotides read TGTGCCAGCAGTGTCTTAGCGTCTTCCTACGAGCAGTACTTC. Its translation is CASSVLASSYEQYF.

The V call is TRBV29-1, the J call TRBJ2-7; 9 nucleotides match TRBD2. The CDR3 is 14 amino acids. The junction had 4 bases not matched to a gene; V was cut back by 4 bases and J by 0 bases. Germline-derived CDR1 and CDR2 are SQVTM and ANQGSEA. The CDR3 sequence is CSVALTSGSYEQYF. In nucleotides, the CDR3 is TGCAGCGTTGCTTTGACTAGCGGCTCCTACGAGCAGTACTTC.

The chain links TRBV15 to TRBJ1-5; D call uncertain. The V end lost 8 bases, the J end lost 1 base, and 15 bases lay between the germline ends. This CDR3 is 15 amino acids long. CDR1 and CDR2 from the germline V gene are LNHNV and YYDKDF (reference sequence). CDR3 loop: CATGPGQTSNQPQHF. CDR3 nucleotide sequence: TGTGCCACCGGCCCCGGGCAGACGAGCAATCAGCCCCAGCATTTT.

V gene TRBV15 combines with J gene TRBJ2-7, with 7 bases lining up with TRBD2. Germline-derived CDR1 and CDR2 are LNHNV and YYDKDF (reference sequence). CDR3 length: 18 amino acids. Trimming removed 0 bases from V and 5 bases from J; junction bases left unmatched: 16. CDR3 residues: CATSRDIASGFGIHEQYF. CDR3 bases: TGTGCCACCAGCAGAGATATTGCTAGCGGCTTTGGTATCCACGAGCAGTACTTC. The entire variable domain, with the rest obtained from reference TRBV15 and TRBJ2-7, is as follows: DAMVIQNPRYQVTQFGKPVTLSCSQTLNHNVMYWYQQKSSQAPKLLFHYYDKDFNNEADTPDNFQSRRPNTSFCFLDIRSPGLGDTAMYLCATSRDIASGFGIHEQYFGPGTRLTVT.

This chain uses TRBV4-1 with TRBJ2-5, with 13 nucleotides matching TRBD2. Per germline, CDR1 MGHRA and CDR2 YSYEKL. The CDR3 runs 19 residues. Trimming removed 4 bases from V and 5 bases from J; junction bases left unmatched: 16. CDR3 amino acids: CASSPDLFGLAGVAETQYF. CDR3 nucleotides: TGCGCCAGCAGCCCCGACCTCTTTGGACTAGCGGGGGTGGCGGAGACCCAGTACTTC.

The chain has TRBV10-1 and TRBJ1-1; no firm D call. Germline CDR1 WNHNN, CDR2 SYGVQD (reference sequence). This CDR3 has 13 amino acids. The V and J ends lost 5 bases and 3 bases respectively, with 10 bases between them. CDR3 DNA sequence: TGCGCCAGCAGTTCTTACCAGGACACTGAAGCTTTCTTT. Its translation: CASSSYQDTEAFF.

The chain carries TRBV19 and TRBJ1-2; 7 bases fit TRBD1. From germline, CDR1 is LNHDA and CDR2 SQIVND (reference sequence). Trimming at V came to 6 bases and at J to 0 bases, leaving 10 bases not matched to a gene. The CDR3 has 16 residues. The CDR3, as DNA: TGTGCCAGTAGGTCAAGACAGGGCCTAGCTAACTATGGCTACACCTTC. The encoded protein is CASRSRQGLANYGYTF. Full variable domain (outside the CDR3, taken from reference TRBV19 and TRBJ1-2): DGGITQSPKYLFRKEGQNVTLSCEQNLNHDAMYWYRQDPGQGLRLIYYSQIVNDFQKGDIAEGYSVSREKKESFPLTVTSAQKNPTAFYLCASRSRQGLANYGYTFGSGTRLTVV.

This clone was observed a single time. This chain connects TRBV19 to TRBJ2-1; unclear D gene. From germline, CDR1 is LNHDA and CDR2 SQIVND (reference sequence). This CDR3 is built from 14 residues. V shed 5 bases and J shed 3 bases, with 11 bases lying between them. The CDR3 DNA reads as TGTGCCAGTAGTCAAGCTCGATACTACAATGAGCAGTTCTTC. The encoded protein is CASSQARYYNEQFF.

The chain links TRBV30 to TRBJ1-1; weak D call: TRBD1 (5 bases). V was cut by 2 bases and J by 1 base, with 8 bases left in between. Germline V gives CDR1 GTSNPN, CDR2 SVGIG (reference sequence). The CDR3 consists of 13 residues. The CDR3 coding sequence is TGTGCCTGGAGTACGGGGCCGAACACTGAAGCTTTCTTT. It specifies CAWSTGPNTEAFF.

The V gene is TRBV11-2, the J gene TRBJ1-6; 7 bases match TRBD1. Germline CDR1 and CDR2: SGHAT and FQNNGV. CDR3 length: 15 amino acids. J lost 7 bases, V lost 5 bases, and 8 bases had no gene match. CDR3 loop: CASSKRQGLNSPLHF. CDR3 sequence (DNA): TGTGCCAGCAGCAAGAGACAGGGACTGAATTCACCCCTCCACTTT.

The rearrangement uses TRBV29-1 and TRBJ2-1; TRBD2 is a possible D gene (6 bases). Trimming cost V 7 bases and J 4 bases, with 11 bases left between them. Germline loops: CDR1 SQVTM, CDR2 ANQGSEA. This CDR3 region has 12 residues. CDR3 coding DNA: TGCAGCGGGGACTTATCTTACAATGAGCAGTTCTTC. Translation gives CSGDLSYNEQFF.

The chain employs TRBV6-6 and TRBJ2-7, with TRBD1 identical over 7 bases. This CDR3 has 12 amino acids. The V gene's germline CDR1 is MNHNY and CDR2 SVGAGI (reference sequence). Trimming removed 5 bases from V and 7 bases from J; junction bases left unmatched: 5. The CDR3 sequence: CASSNTGVEQYF. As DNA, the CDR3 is TGTGCCAGCAGTAATACAGGGGTAGAGCAGTACTTC.

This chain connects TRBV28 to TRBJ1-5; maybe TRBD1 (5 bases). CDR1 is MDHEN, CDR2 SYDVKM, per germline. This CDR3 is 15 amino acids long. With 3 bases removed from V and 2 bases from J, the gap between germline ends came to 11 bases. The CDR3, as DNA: TGTGCCAGCAGTTTGGCTGGGGGTGGCAATCAGCCCCAGCATTTT. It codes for CASSLAGGGNQPQHF. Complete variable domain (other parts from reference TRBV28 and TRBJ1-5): DVKVTQSSRYLVKRTGEKVFLECVQDMDHENMFWYRQDPGLGLRLIYFSYDVKMKEKGDIPEGYSVSREKKERFSLILESASTNQTSMYLCASSLAGGGNQPQHFGDGTRLSIL.

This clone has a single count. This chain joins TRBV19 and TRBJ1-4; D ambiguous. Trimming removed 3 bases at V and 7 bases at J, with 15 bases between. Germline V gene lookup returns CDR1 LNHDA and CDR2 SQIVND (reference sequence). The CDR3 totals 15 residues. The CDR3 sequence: CASSIGQSESEKLFF. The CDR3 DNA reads TGTGCCAGTAGTATCGGGCAGAGTGAAAGTGAAAAACTGTTTTTT.

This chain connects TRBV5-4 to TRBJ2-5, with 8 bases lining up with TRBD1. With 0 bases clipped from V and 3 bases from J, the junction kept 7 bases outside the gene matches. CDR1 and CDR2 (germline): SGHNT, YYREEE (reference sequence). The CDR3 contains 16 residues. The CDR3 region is CASSLAFSGGKETQYF. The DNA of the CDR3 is TGTGCCAGCAGCTTGGCCTTCTCAGGGGGCAAAGAGACCCAGTACTTC.

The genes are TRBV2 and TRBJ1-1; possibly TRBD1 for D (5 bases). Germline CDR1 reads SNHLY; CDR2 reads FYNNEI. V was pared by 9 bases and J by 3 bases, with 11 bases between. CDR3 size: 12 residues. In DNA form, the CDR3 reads TGTGCCAGGACTCGGGGGGACACTGAAGCTTTCTTT. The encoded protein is CARTRGDTEAFF.

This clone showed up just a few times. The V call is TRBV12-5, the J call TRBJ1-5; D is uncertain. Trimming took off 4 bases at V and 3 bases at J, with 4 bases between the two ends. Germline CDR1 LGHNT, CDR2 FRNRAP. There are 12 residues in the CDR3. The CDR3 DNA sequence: TGTGCTAGTGGTTCCCCCAATCAGCCCCAGCATTTT. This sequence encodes CASGSPNQPQHF.

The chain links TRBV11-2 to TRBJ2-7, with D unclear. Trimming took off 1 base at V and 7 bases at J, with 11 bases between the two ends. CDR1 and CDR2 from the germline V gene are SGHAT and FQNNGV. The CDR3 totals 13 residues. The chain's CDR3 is CASSLGETREQYF. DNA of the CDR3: TGTGCCAGCAGCTTAGGGGAAACCCGTGAGCAGTACTTC.

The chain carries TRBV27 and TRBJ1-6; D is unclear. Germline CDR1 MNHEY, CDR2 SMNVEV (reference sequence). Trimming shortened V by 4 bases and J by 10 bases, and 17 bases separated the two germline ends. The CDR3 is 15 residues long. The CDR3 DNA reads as TGTGCCAGCAGTTCCCCCCTAGGCCCCTCCTCACCCCTCCACTTT. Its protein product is CASSSPLGPSSPLHF.

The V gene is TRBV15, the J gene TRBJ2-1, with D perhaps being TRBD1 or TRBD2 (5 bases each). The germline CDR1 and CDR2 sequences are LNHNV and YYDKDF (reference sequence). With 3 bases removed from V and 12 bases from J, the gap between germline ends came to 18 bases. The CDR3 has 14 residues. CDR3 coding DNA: TGTGCCACCAGCAGGCACGGGGCGATTGTAGCGCAGTTCTTC. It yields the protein CATSRHGAIVAQFF.

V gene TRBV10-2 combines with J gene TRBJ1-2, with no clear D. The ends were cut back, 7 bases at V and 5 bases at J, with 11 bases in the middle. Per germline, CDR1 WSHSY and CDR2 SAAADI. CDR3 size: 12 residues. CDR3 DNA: TGCGCCAGCACTGACGGGGAGTATGGCTACACCTTC. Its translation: CASTDGEYGYTF.

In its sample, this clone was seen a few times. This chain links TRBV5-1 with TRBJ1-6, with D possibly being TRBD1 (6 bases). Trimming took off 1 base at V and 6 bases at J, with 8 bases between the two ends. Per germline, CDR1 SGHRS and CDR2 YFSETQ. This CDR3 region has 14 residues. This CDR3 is CASSLKQGNSPLHF. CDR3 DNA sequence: TGCGCCAGCAGCTTGAAACAGGGTAATTCACCCCTCCACTTT. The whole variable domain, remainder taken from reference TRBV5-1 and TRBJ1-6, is KAGVTQTPRYLIKTRGQQVTLSCSPISGHRSVSWYQQTPGQGLQFLFEYFSETQRNKGNFPGRFSGRQFSNSRSEMNVSTLELGDSALYLCASSLKQGNSPLHFGNGTRLTVT.

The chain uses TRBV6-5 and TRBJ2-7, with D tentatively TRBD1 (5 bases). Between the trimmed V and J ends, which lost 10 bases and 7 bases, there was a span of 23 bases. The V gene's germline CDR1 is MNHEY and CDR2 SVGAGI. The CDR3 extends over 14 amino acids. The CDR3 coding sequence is TGTGCCATCTCCTCCCACCCCTCAGGGCGAGAGCAGTACTTC. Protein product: CAISSHPSGREQYF.